Below, one T cell receptor beta chain is given with its context. Its specific antigen is unknown. Nothing much larger sits one base from this clone, and base qualities are not available. The data were obtained in a study of blood T cell repertoires in COVID-19 (dated by TCRdb to the early 2020s). Regarding the complete study: Collaborator samples came from the United States, Italy and Spain and covered acute and convalescent phases of COVID-19. The samples were drawn from two sources: the first 160 participants of the ongoing ImmuneRACE study, and approximately 1,300 subjects contributed by 6 global collaborators. The sample metadata nearly always contained a de-identified subject ID, COVID-19 status, age in years and sex. The repertoires were released in a freely available public database intended as a resource for research on the immune response to SARS-CoV-2. Where available, HLA class I and class II types were obtained from metadata supplied by the sample provider rather than from assay-based typing. The prospective study material was composed of cDNA or gDNA derived from T cells, B-cell-depleted T cells, or PBMCs. Deeply sampled blood TCRbeta repertoires from subjects exposed to, actively infected with, or recovered from COVID-19 were included in the dataset. Results and caveats for the whole study, not just this receptor: Clinical and demographic metadata were provided uncurated, with the amount varying by source and participant.

Collaborating institutions collected whole blood in K2EDTA tubes following their own protocols. Collaborator samples were shipped for TCRbeta analysis as frozen whole blood, isolated PBMCs, or DNA extracted from either sample type. TCRbeta CDR3 regions were amplified from genomic DNA using the immunoSEQ Assay, a bias-controlled multiplex PCR. On the authors' methods: The number of nucleated cells in each sample was estimated by amplification of reference gene primers within the assay. Sequence reads were collapsed and filtered to measure the absolute abundance of every unique TCRbeta CDR3 rearrangement. Productive Simpson clonality was computed per sample as the square root of Simpson's diversity index over productive rearrangements. The table was pulled from immuneACCESS by TCRdb, which kept in-frame rearrangements only. Such tables lose some clones; where checked, under half of the loss comes from unresolved V genes, and the rest has no known cause. The DNA gave D and trimming, while V, J and clone size come from that table. The sample yields 30,000 to 35,000 clones; approximately 87% were counted once. Clones ranked in the top ten supply over 9.5% of the sample.

This receptor was identified in a man older than 75 with active COVID-19. The sequenced sample consisted of peripheral blood.

The CDR3 protein sequence reads: CASSLWQATYEQYF. Read as DNA, the sequence is TGTGCCAGCAGTTTATGGCAGGCCACCTACGAGCAGTACTTC. Recombination connected TRBV28 to TRBJ2-7; a confident D gene designation cannot be given. Taken from the germline V gene, the CDR1 and CDR2 loops are MDHEN and SYDVKM. V is cut by 0 bases and J by 2 bases, and the space between the germline ends is 8 bases. The CDR3, from cysteine to phenylalanine, totals 14 residues. Only the CDR3 part of the read is kept: 42 bases, read in frame from the first base.